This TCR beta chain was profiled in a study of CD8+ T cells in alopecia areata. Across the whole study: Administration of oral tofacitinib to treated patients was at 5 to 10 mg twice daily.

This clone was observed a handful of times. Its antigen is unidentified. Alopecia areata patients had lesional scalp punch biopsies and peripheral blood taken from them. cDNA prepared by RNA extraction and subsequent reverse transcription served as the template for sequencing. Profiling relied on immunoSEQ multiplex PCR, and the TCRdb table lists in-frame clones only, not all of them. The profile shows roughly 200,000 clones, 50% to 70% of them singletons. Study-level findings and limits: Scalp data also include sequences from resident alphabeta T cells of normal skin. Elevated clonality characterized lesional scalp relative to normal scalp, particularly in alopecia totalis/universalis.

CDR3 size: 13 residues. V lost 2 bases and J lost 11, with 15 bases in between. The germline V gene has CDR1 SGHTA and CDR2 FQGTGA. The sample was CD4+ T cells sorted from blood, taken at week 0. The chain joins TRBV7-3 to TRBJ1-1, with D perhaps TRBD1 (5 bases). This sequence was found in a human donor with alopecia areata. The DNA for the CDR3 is TGTGCCAGCAGCTTAGGGGGAGGACTCCGGGCTTTCTTT. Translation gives CASSLGGGLRAFF.